These 29 T cell receptor beta chains originate from one sample sequenced in a study of breast tumors, draining lymph nodes, adjacent tissues. Breast cancer patients provided tissue from their axillary draining lymph nodes. TCRdb fed the multiplex PCR reads into MiXCR, producing one record per CDR3 protein. The table shows about 200,000 distinct CDR3 sequences, with approximately 31% occurring only once. The sample was axillary lymph node tissue. These receptors were taken from a female donor with breast cancer. Some clones in this sample may be carry-over from other donors' samples.

This clonotype was recorded many times. The rearrangement joins TRBV20-1 to TRBJ2-3; D not certain. The CDR3 loop spans 15 amino acids. V gave up 0 bases and J gave up 2 bases, with 12 bases separating them. CDR1 and CDR2 (germline): DFQATT, SNEGSKA (reference sequence). The chain's CDR3 is CSARDPSEDTDTQYF. The CDR3 DNA follows: TGCAGTGCTAGAGATCCCTCCGAGGACACAGATACGCAGTATTTT.

Regarding this clonotype: A read error may be the cause here, since a much bigger clone is one base away. This chain joins TRBV4-3 and TRBJ2-5; 7 bases align to TRBD2. The CDR3 spans 15 residues. Germline V lookup: CDR1 LGHNA, CDR2 YSLEER. Germline trimming cut 5 bases from V and 5 bases from J; bases unmatched to any gene: 11. CDR3 residues: CASSLHPGRTETQYF. The CDR3 bases are TGCGCCAGCAGCTTGCATCCCGGGAGGACGGAGACCCAGTACTTC.

This clonotype was picked up many times. The CDR3 is CSASIGGSRYSPLHF. CDR3 nucleotide sequence: TGCAGTGCTAGTATTGGGGGCTCGAGGTATTCACCCCTCCACTTT. V usage is TRBV20-1 and J usage is TRBJ1-6; possible D gene TRBD1, 6 bases. The CDR3 is made up of 15 amino acids. V lost 3 bases to trimming and J lost 8 bases, with 17 bases between them. Germline V CDR1 and CDR2: DFQATT, SNEGSKA (reference sequence).

J is TRBJ1-1 and V is TRBV10-3; 10 nucleotides align to TRBD1. CDR3 length: 15 residues. V was pared by 6 bases and J by 1 base, with 5 bases of the junction left unmatched. Germline loops: CDR1 ENHRY, CDR2 SYGVKD. The CDR3 sequence: CAIRPDRGRNTEAFF. In DNA form, the CDR3 reads TGTGCCATCAGACCAGACAGGGGGCGGAACACTGAAGCTTTCTTT.

Note on this clonotype: Relative to the germline gene, one junction end is altered; a read error may explain this. The chain carries TRBV7-6 and TRBJ1-4, with D unresolved. CDR1 and CDR2 (germline): SGHVS, FNYEAQ. This CDR3 has 15 residues. CDR3 sequence: CASSLEPGNTEKLLF. The CDR3 DNA reads as TGTGCCAGCAGCTTAGAGCCGGGGAATACTGAAAAACTGCTTTTT.

This clonotype was picked up a small number of times. V usage is TRBV11-1 and J usage is TRBJ2-4, with 9 bases identical to TRBD2. This CDR3 is 17 amino acids long. V shed 6 bases and J 1 base; nucleotides not matched to a gene: 10. Germline V gene lookup returns CDR1 SGHAT and CDR2 FQDESV (reference sequence). DNA of the CDR3: TGTGCCAGCAGGGGGGGGGTAGCGGGAGCGGCCAAAAACATTCAGTACTTC. Amino acids: CASRGGVAGAAKNIQYF.

The table lists this clonotype with many counts. CDR3 sequence: CASSVATGTTYNEQFF. CDR3 in DNA: TGTGCCAGCAGCGTAGCTACGGGGACTACTTACAATGAGCAGTTCTTC. This rearrangement joins TRBV9 to TRBJ2-1; 7 nucleotides line up with TRBD2. Germline loops: CDR1 SGDLS, CDR2 YYNGEE. The CDR3 runs to 16 residues. V dropped 0 bases and J dropped 4; count of bases not matched to a gene: 7.

This clonotype came up many times. A read error is possible here, since a much larger clone lies one base away. The rearrangement joins TRBV20-1 to TRBJ2-7; D unresolved. From germline, CDR1 is DFQATT and CDR2 SNEGSKA (reference sequence). CDR3 length: 15 amino acids. The V end lost 4 bases, the J end lost 2 bases, and 18 bases lay between the germline ends. CDR3 sequence reads: CSATSVDVPTYEQYF. The CDR3, as DNA: TGCAGTGCTACCTCCGTCGACGTCCCCACCTACGAGCAGTACTTC.

This clonotype was counted at least ten times. In DNA form, the CDR3 reads TGTGCCAGCAGTCCACGTAGGGGGCTGGACCGAATCTACGAGCAGTACTTC. Translated: CASSPRRGLDRIYEQYF. V is TRBV12-3 or TRBV12-4 and J is TRBJ2-7; 7 positions agree with TRBD1. This CDR3 comprises 17 residues. Trimming cost V 5 bases and J 3 bases; bases outside gene matches: 16.

In the case of this clonotype: One end of the junction is discordant with germline, which a read error may explain. The rearrangement uses TRBV3-1 and TRBJ1-1; 7 bases are a match to TRBD1. The CDR3 has 16 amino acids. CDR1 LGHDT and CDR2 YNNKEL come from the germline V gene (reference sequence). The CDR3 DNA follows: TGTGCTAGCAGCTCCGGAAACAGGGGATCGGGCACTGAAGCTTTCTTT. Translating gives CASSSGNRGSGTEAFF.

This chain uses TRBV7-9 with TRBJ1-1; D remains ambiguous. Germline V gene data show CDR1 as SEHNR and CDR2 as FQNEAQ (reference sequence). The CDR3 loop spans 13 amino acids. The V end lost 6 bases, the J end lost 1 base, and 9 bases lay between the germline ends. The CDR3 sequence: CASSRSTNTEAFF. CDR3 DNA sequence: TGTGCCAGCAGTCGATCTACGAACACTGAAGCTTTCTTT.

This clonotype was counted many times. The chain joins TRBV5-1 to TRBJ2-1; 10 nucleotides agree with TRBD2. This CDR3 region has 16 residues. Germline V lookup: CDR1 SGHRS, CDR2 YFSETQ. Trimming removed 4 bases from V and 4 bases from J; junction bases left unmatched: 8. This CDR3 reads CASSQTGTSAYNEQFF. DNA for the CDR3: TGCGCCAGCAGCCAGACGGGGACTAGCGCTTACAATGAGCAGTTCTTC.

To note about this clonotype: A much bigger clone sits one base away, suggesting this may be a read error. The rearrangement joins TRBV20-1 to TRBJ2-7; 7 bases fit TRBD2. Losses at the gene ends were 3 bases for V and 9 bases for J; bases not matched to a gene: 14. Germline CDR1 is DFQATT and CDR2 is SNEGSKA (reference sequence). This CDR3 comprises 14 residues. The CDR3 sequence: CSASNLAGESAQYF. The CDR3 bases are TGCAGTGCTAGCAATTTGGCGGGAGAGTCCGCGCAGTACTTC.

This clonotype was observed a single time. The chain couples TRBV4-1 to TRBJ1-4; 9 positions agree with TRBD1. Germline V gives CDR1 MGHRA, CDR2 YSYEKL. The V gene end was trimmed by 0 bases and the J gene end by 4 bases; junction bases not matched to a gene: 21. The CDR3 loop spans 22 amino acids. The CDR3 loop reads CASSQDPPGLAGVDRGNEKLFF. The DNA for the CDR3 is TGCGCCAGCAGCCAAGATCCACCGGGACTAGCGGGAGTGGACAGGGGTAATGAAAAACTGTTTTTT.

Ten or more counts support this clonotype. V and J are TRBV6-4 and TRBJ1-6; D is possibly TRBD1 (5 bases). Germline V lookup: CDR1 MRHNA, CDR2 SNTAGT. The CDR3 contains 15 residues. V was pared by 6 bases and J by 8 bases, with 17 bases between. The CDR3 coding sequence is TGTGCCAGCAGCCCGACGGGGGAAGGATATTCACCCCTCCACTTT. It specifies CASSPTGEGYSPLHF.

The V call is TRBV7-6, the J call TRBJ1-4; D is unresolved. The CDR3 spans 14 residues. Trimming cost V 0 bases and J 4 bases, with 6 bases left between them. Germline V gene data show CDR1 as SGHVS and CDR2 as FNYEAQ. CDR3 region: CASSLAPFNEKLFF. Written as DNA, the CDR3 is TGTGCCAGCAGCTTAGCACCCTTTAATGAAAAACTGTTTTTT.

V is TRBV20-1 and J is TRBJ1-1; 8 bases match TRBD1. V was pared by 4 bases and J by 4 bases, with 2 bases of the junction left unmatched. Germline V gives CDR1 DFQATT, CDR2 SNEGSKA (reference sequence). CDR3 length: 12 residues. CDR3 protein: CSAITGGTEAFF. In DNA form, the CDR3 reads TGCAGTGCTATAACAGGGGGCACTGAAGCTTTCTTT.

This clonotype was observed at least ten times. The V call is TRBV7-9, the J call TRBJ1-3, with 11 bases aligning to TRBD1. The CDR3 sequence is 18 residues long. Per the germline V gene, CDR1 is SEHNR and CDR2 is FQNEAQ (reference sequence). With 2 bases clipped from V and 1 base from J, the junction kept 7 bases outside the gene matches. As DNA, the CDR3 is TGTGCCAGCAGCTTATTAGCCGGGACAGGGGGGTCTGGAAACACCATATATTTT. It specifies CASSLLAGTGGSGNTIYF.

This clonotype was recorded at least ten times. V gene TRBV6-6 combines with J gene TRBJ1-2; TRBD1 is a possible D gene (6 bases). With 5 bases removed from V and 1 base from J, the gap between germline ends came to 8 bases. Germline CDR1 is MNHNY and CDR2 is SVGAGI (reference sequence). There are 13 residues in the CDR3. CDR3 in amino acids: CASSQQGNYGYTF. The CDR3 DNA follows: TGTGCCAGCAGTCAACAGGGTAACTATGGCTACACCTTC.

This chain connects TRBV9 to TRBJ2-3; a possible D gene is TRBD1 (5 bases). The DNA end is a closer match to TRBJ1-5, so the J assignment may be wrong. The CDR3 length is 16 residues. From germline, CDR1 is SGDLS and CDR2 YYNGEE. DNA for the CDR3: TGTGCCAGCAGCCCCCCGGGGAGGGCTGGGGGGGATACGCAGCATTTT. This encodes CASSPPGRAGGDTQHF.

V and J are TRBV7-9 and TRBJ2-3, with 8 bases that match TRBD1. This CDR3 spans 11 amino acids. J was trimmed by 9 bases and V by 7 bases; bases with no gene match: 3. Germline lookup yields CDR1 SEHNR and CDR2 FQNEAQ (reference sequence). The CDR3, as DNA: TGTGCCAGCAACCGGACAGGGACGCAGTATTTT. Its protein product is CASNRTGTQYF.

Note on this clonotype: Mismatch with germline at one junction end may stem from a read error. The chain joins TRBV19 to TRBJ2-4; 12 bases agree with TRBD2. The CDR3 runs 17 residues. CDR1 LNHDA and CDR2 SQIVND come from the germline V gene (reference sequence). The CDR3 region has the DNA TGTGCCAGTAGTACCCTAGCGGGAGGGAGGGCCAAAAACATTCAGTCCTTC. Amino acids: CASSTLAGGRAKNIQSF.

This clonotype has more than one count but fewer than ten. This rearrangement joins TRBV7-8 to TRBJ1-6; D not resolved. The CDR3 has 15 residues. Between the trimmed V and J ends, which lost 4 bases and 7 bases, there was a span of 14 bases. Germline assignment: CDR1 SGHVS and CDR2 FQNEAQ. The DNA for the CDR3 is TGTGCCAGCAGCTCGACTTTAAGGGAAAATTCACCCCTCCACTTT. The encoded protein is CASSSTLRENSPLHF. Looking up the rest from reference TRBV7-8 and TRBJ1-6 gives the full variable domain: GAGVSQSPRYKVAKRGQDVALRCDPISGHVSLFWYQQALGQGPEFLTYFQNEAQLDKSGLPSDRFFAERPEGSVSTLKIQRTQQEDSAVYLCASSSTLRENSPLHFGNGTRLTVT.

The chain is built from TRBV2 and TRBJ2-2, with D possibly being TRBD1 (5 bases). Per germline, CDR1 SNHLY and CDR2 FYNNEI. This CDR3 contains 13 residues. The V gene lost 8 bases and the J gene lost 8 bases, with 15 bases spanning the gap. CDR3 loop: CASEGAPQGELFF. CDR3 nucleotide sequence: TGTGCCAGCGAAGGGGCTCCACAAGGGGAGCTGTTTTTT.

This clonotype was seen at least ten times. The chain links TRBV5-1 to TRBJ1-4, with 10 positions matching TRBD1. With V trimmed by 4 bases and J by 8 bases, 5 bases remained unmatched. This CDR3 region has 14 residues. The germline V gene encodes CDR1 SGHRS and CDR2 YFSETQ. CDR3 bases: TGCGCCAGCAGCGCTGGACAGGGGGAAGAAAAACTGTTTTTT. It specifies CASSAGQGEEKLFF.

With regard to this clonotype: Just one base apart from a much larger clone, this may be a read error. This chain connects TRBV18 to TRBJ2-1; possibly TRBD1 for D (6 bases). The CDR3 loop spans 12 amino acids. V was cut by 8 bases and J by 11 bases, with 16 bases left in between. Germline V gene sequence: CDR1 KGHSH, CDR2 LQKENI. The CDR3 DNA follows: TGTGCCAGCCCTCCATCTGGGACAAAGCAGTTCTTC. Its protein is CASPPSGTKQFF.

About this clonotype: Relative to the germline gene, one junction end is altered; a read error may explain this. The chain is built from TRBV5-1 and TRBJ1-4; 7 nucleotides line up with TRBD1. Germline V gene data show CDR1 as SGHRS and CDR2 as YFSETQ. This CDR3 has 13 residues. This CDR3 is CAGSFGTDEKLFF. Written as DNA, the CDR3 is TGCGCCGGCAGCTTTGGGACAGACGAAAAACTGTTTTTT.

This clonotype has ten or more counts. The chain is built from TRBV4-3 and TRBJ2-2; possibly TRBD2 for D (5 bases). The V gene lost 0 bases and the J gene lost 7 bases, with 9 bases spanning the gap. This CDR3 comprises 14 residues. CDR1 and CDR2 from the germline V gene are LGHNA and YSLEER. The CDR3 DNA is TGCGCCAGCAGCCAAGACCAAGGAGGCGGGGAGCTGTTTTTT. It codes for CASSQDQGGGELFF.

The chain links TRBV27 to TRBJ1-4; the match to TRBD1 covers 10 bases. With 5 bases clipped from V and 7 bases from J, the junction kept 10 bases outside the gene matches. Germline V lookup: CDR1 MNHEY, CDR2 SMNVEV (reference sequence). There are 16 residues in the CDR3. The CDR3 is CASSRQPGQGIEKLFF. CDR3 coding DNA: TGTGCCAGCAGTAGGCAACCGGGACAGGGGATTGAAAAACTGTTTTTT.